The 29 T cell receptor beta chains below all came from one sample that was sequenced in a study of cytomegalovirus exposure and HLA in healthy donors (TCRdb year 2017). The protocol used for the library was the immunoSEQ multiplex PCR assay. For the multiplex PCR, a mixture combining 60 forward primers for TCR Vbeta segments and 13 reverse primers for TCR Jbeta segments was used. The table was pulled from immuneACCESS by TCRdb, which kept in-frame rearrangements only. Such tables lose some clones; where checked, under half of the loss comes from unresolved V genes, and the rest has no known cause. The record for this sample contains over 100,000 clones. Of the sample, less than 4.5% is held by the ten largest clones. Sequenced material: PBMCs. These receptors were collected from a man under 40 in good health and CMV-seronegative.

Turning to this clone: The conserved closing phenylalanine or tryptophan is absent in this CDR3, likely reflecting a read error. This chain links TRBV15 with TRBJ1-1, with 7 bases identical to TRBD1. This CDR3 spans 18 amino acids. The germline V gene encodes CDR1 LNHNV and CDR2 YYDKDF (reference sequence). Unmatched junction bases numbered 11, after V lost 1 base and J lost 0 bases. The CDR3 coding sequence is TGTGCCACCAGCAGAGGCTACTCGGCAGGGGGAGTGAACACTGAAGCTTTCTCT. It translates to CATSRGYSAGGVNTEAFS.

This chain links TRBV28 with TRBJ1-6; 8 bases line up with TRBD1. CDR1 and CDR2 (germline): MDHEN, SYDVKM. V dropped 4 bases and J dropped 7; count of bases not matched to a gene: 6. The CDR3 contains 15 residues. CDR3 DNA: TGTGCCAGCAGTTACCCAGGGGGCGGGAATTCACCCCTCCACTTT. It translates to CASSYPGGGNSPLHF.

V and J are TRBV20-1 and TRBJ1-2; D uncertain. The CDR3 is made up of 10 amino acids. V dropped 5 bases and J dropped 4 bases, with 5 bases sitting between them. Germline CDR1 and CDR2: DFQATT and SNEGSKA (reference sequence). Here the CDR3 reads CSAPLYGYTF. CDR3 DNA sequence: TGCAGTGCTCCTCTCTATGGCTACACCTTC.

The V and J genes are TRBV11-2 and TRBJ1-3, with 8 bases that match TRBD1. The length of the CDR3 is 16 residues. Germline lookup yields CDR1 SGHAT and CDR2 FQNNGV. With V trimmed by 2 bases and J by 3 bases, 6 bases remained unmatched. For the CDR3, the DNA is TGTGCCAGCAGCTTAAGTCCGGACAGGGATGGAAACACCATATATTTT. Its protein product is CASSLSPDRDGNTIYF.

V and J are TRBV5-1 and TRBJ1-1, with D tentatively TRBD1 (5 bases). Germline V gene sequence: CDR1 SGHRS, CDR2 YFSETQ. Trimming removed 0 bases at V and 8 bases at J, with 17 bases between. The CDR3 runs to 15 residues. The CDR3, as DNA: TGCGCCAGCAGCTTGGGGGACTCAGCCAGGACGGAAGCTTTCTTT. Amino acids: CASSLGDSARTEAFF.

The chain couples TRBV19 to TRBJ1-1; the match to TRBD1 covers 9 bases. CDR1 LNHDA and CDR2 SQIVND come from the germline V gene (reference sequence). The CDR3 spans 14 residues. V was pared by 4 bases and J by 5 bases, with 5 bases of the junction left unmatched. CDR3 DNA sequence: TGTGCCAGTAGTAACGGACAGGGGCGAACTGAAGCTTTCTTT. This sequence encodes CASSNGQGRTEAFF.

The gene calls are TRBV7-9 and TRBJ1-3; no clear D. The V and J ends lost 5 bases and 0 bases respectively, with 14 bases between them. CDR1 is SEHNR and CDR2 is FQNEAQ in the germline V gene (reference sequence). This CDR3 is 16 amino acids long. CDR3 loop: CASSHLTQVSGNTIYF. The CDR3 nucleotides read TGTGCCAGCAGCCACCTGACCCAGGTCTCTGGAAACACCATATATTTT.

The chain joins TRBV7-9 to TRBJ1-2; perhaps TRBD1 as D (6 bases). CDR1 SEHNR and CDR2 FQNEAQ come from the germline V gene (reference sequence). Trimming left V 3 bases short and J 5 bases short, with 13 bases between. This CDR3 contains 14 residues. The CDR3 coding sequence is TGTGCCAGCAGCTTGGGGGCGCGGGTTTATGGCTACACCTTC. Translation: CASSLGARVYGYTF.

V gene TRBV18 combines with J gene TRBJ2-4, with D possibly being TRBD1 (6 bases). The CDR3 extends over 14 amino acids. V lost 3 bases to trimming and J lost 12 bases, with 18 bases between them. Germline V gene sequence: CDR1 KGHSH, CDR2 LQKENI. The CDR3 loop reads CASSPNGTRQDQYF. Here the CDR3 DNA reads TGTGCCAGCTCACCCAATGGGACAAGGCAGGATCAGTACTTC.

The V gene is TRBV9, the J gene TRBJ2-7; TRBD1 matches at 10 bases. V was pared by 7 bases and J by 1 base, with 8 bases of the junction left unmatched. This CDR3 contains 15 residues. Per the germline V gene, CDR1 is SGDLS and CDR2 is YYNGEE. The CDR3 sequence: CASSGQGSSSYEQYF. CDR3 nucleotides: TGTGCCAGCTCGGGACAGGGGTCCAGTTCCTACGAGCAGTACTTC.

The chain recombines TRBV6-5 with TRBJ1-2, with 9 positions matching TRBD1. The junction had 10 bases not matched to a gene; V was cut back by 6 bases and J by 8 bases. CDR1 is MNHEY, CDR2 SVGAGI, per germline. This CDR3 has 14 amino acids. Written as DNA, the CDR3 is TGTGCCAGCAGAGTGCTACAGGGGGCCACCGGCTACACCTTC. Protein: CASRVLQGATGYTF.

The genes are TRBV12-5 and TRBJ2-6; TRBD1 matches at 7 bases. The V segment lost 3 bases and the J segment 2 bases; nucleotides outside the gene matches: 1. This CDR3 comprises 15 residues. CDR1 is LGHNT and CDR2 is FRNRAP in the germline V gene. The CDR3 here is CASGLGGPGANVLTF. Written as DNA, the CDR3 is TGTGCTAGTGGTTTAGGGGGCCCTGGGGCCAACGTCCTGACTTTC.

CDR3 nucleotides: TGTGCCAGCAGCCAAGTATCGGGGGCTAGCGGGAAAAACATTCAGTACTTC. It is translated as CASSQVSGASGKNIQYF. The gene calls are TRBV4-2 and TRBJ2-4, with 8 bases lining up with TRBD2. The germline V gene has CDR1 LGHNA and CDR2 YNFKEQ. Germline trimming cut 1 base from V and 4 bases from J; bases unmatched to any gene: 9. CDR3 size: 17 residues.

The J gene is TRBJ2-5, the V gene TRBV6-7; 7 nucleotides match TRBD2. The J call may be faulty, since TRBJ2-7 better matches the DNA end. TRBV6-7 is designated an ORF whose function remains uncertain. CDR3 length: 19 residues. The CDR3 here is CASSWRELRGNPSGYEQYF. The CDR3 DNA follows: TGTGCCAGCAGTTGGCGGGAGCTTCGGGGCAACCCTTCGGGCTACGAGCAGTACTTC.

The chain couples TRBV5-4 to TRBJ1-4; 8 nucleotides agree with TRBD1. The CDR3 has 15 amino acids. The ends lost 4 bases at V and 6 bases at J; junction bases unmatched: 8. CDR1 and CDR2 from the germline V gene are SGHNT and YYREEE (reference sequence). The CDR3 sequence: CASSTQGASHEKLFF. CDR3 nucleotide sequence: TGTGCCAGCAGCACCCAGGGGGCGAGCCATGAAAAACTGTTTTTT. Drawing the rest from reference TRBV5-4 and TRBJ1-4, the complete variable domain is ETGVTQSPTHLIKTRGQQVTLRCSSQSGHNTVSWYQQALGQGPQFIFQYYREEENGRGNFPPRFSGLQFPNYSSELNVNALELDDSALYLCASSTQGASHEKLFFGSGTQLSVL.

The genes are TRBV5-6 and TRBJ2-3; D is undetermined. Germline CDR1 reads SGHDT; CDR2 reads YYEEEE. V was trimmed by 0 bases and J by 5 bases, leaving 7 bases between them. The CDR3 extends over 13 amino acids. The DNA of the CDR3 is TGTGCCAGCAGCTTGGGTGTGCGAGATACGCAGTATTTT. Translation gives CASSLGVRDTQYF.

The chain recombines TRBV5-1 with TRBJ2-2; possibly TRBD2 for D (7 bases). Trimming shortened V by 0 bases and J by 4 bases, and 13 bases separated the two germline ends. The CDR3 is 16 residues long. The germline CDR1 and CDR2 sequences are SGHRS and YFSETQ. CDR3: CASSLDGGPSTGELFF. CDR3 bases: TGCGCCAGCAGCTTGGACGGGGGGCCGAGCACCGGGGAGCTGTTTTTT.

This chain joins TRBV6-4 and TRBJ2-2; no definite D call. The CDR3 totals 13 residues. Trimming pared 3 bases from V and 2 bases from J, leaving 4 bases between. Germline CDR1 MRHNA, CDR2 SNTAGT. The CDR3 sequence: CASSESNTGELFF. The CDR3 DNA reads TGTGCCAGCAGTGAGAGCAACACCGGGGAGCTGTTTTTT.

This chain joins TRBV7-2 and TRBJ2-7, with 8 positions matching TRBD2. V shed 6 bases, J shed 6 bases, and the junction held 10 bases outside the gene matches. Per the germline V gene, CDR1 is SGHTA and CDR2 is FQGNSA. This CDR3 is 14 amino acids long. The CDR3 reads CASSSRGGLSEQYF. CDR3 coding DNA: TGTGCCAGCAGTTCCCGGGGGGGCCTGTCCGAGCAGTACTTC. Drawing the rest from reference TRBV7-2 and TRBJ2-7, the complete variable domain is GAGVSQSPSNKVTEKGKDVELRCDPISGHTALYWYRQSLGQGLEFLIYFQGNSAPDKSGLPSDRFSAERTGGSVSTLTIQRTQQEDSAVYLCASSSRGGLSEQYFGPGTRLTVT.

This chain joins TRBV14 and TRBJ1-2; possibly TRBD1 for D (6 bases). CDR1 and CDR2 from the germline V gene are SGHDN and FVKESK. The V gene lost 1 base and the J gene lost 8 bases, with 11 bases spanning the gap. The CDR3 is made up of 13 amino acids. CDR3 DNA sequence: TGTGCCAGCAGCCAAGCGGCGCAGGGGGGCTACACCTTC. Translation: CASSQAAQGGYTF.

The rearrangement links TRBV13 to TRBJ2-3; weak D call: TRBD2 (6 bases). The CDR3 covers 15 residues. V was clipped by 5 bases and J by 3 bases, with 15 bases between them. Germline V gives CDR1 PRHDT, CDR2 FYEKMQ (reference sequence). In DNA form, the CDR3 reads TGTGCCAGCAGCCCAAGGACGGCGGGGACAGATACGCAGTATTTT. Translated: CASSPRTAGTDTQYF.

This chain uses TRBV6-1 with TRBJ1-6, with 7 nucleotides matching TRBD1. Germline V CDR1 and CDR2: MNHNS, SASEGT. This CDR3 spans 16 amino acids. V was pared by 4 bases and J by 4 bases, with 7 bases of the junction left unmatched. This CDR3 is CASSGSGTVYNSPLHF. The CDR3 DNA is TGTGCCAGCAGTGGTTCCGGGACAGTTTATAATTCACCCCTCCACTTT.

DNA of the CDR3: TGTGCCAGCAGCACACCGGGACATCCGACCCAGTACTTC. Translated, it gives CASSTPGHPTQYF. The gene calls are TRBV5-5 and TRBJ2-5; D possibly corresponds to TRBD1 (6 bases). Trimming pared 4 bases from V and 7 bases from J, leaving 14 bases between. Germline V CDR1 and CDR2: SGHKS, YYEKEE (reference sequence). CDR3 length: 13 amino acids.

The J gene is TRBJ1-2, the V gene TRBV5-4, with 7 nucleotides matching TRBD1. Unmatched junction bases numbered 5, after V lost 4 bases and J lost 5 bases. Per the germline V gene, CDR1 is SGHNT and CDR2 is YYREEE (reference sequence). The CDR3 is 13 amino acids. The CDR3 loop is CASSRDSQYGYTF. CDR3 sequence (DNA): TGTGCCAGCAGCCGGGACAGTCAGTATGGCTACACCTTC.

The J gene is TRBJ2-5, the V gene TRBV7-6; a possible D gene is TRBD2 (6 bases). Germline V lookup: CDR1 SGHVS, CDR2 FNYEAQ. The CDR3 has 14 amino acids. Trimming took 2 bases from V and 2 from J, leaving 9 bases between them. In DNA form, the CDR3 reads TGTGCCAGCAGCTTATTGGCGGGGCAAGAGACCCAGTACTTC. Translated, it gives CASSLLAGQETQYF.

The chain joins TRBV9 to TRBJ2-1, with D tentatively TRBD1 (6 bases). V lost 2 bases to trimming and J lost 4 bases, with 13 bases between them. This CDR3 comprises 15 residues. The germline V gene encodes CDR1 SGDLS and CDR2 YYNGEE. CDR3 in amino acids: CASSVTGTQYNEQFF. For the CDR3, the DNA is TGTGCCAGCAGCGTTACCGGGACACAATACAATGAGCAGTTCTTC.

This chain uses TRBV30 with TRBJ2-1; 13 bases fit TRBD2. Germline V gives CDR1 GTSNPN, CDR2 SVGIG (reference sequence). This CDR3 has 17 amino acids. The junction had 7 bases not matched to a gene; V was cut back by 5 bases and J by 0 bases. CDR3 residues: CAWVGTSGVSSYNEQFF. The CDR3 region has the DNA TGTGCCTGGGTCGGGACTAGCGGGGTAAGCTCCTACAATGAGCAGTTCTTC.

The chain employs TRBV28 and TRBJ1-4, with TRBD1 matching 8 bases. The J segment lost 3 bases and the V segment lost 6 bases, leaving 9 bases of the junction unmatched. Germline lookup yields CDR1 MDHEN and CDR2 SYDVKM. The CDR3 length is 16 residues. The CDR3 is CASSRTGLVANEKLFF. The CDR3, as DNA: TGTGCCAGCAGCCGGACAGGGCTCGTTGCTAATGAAAAACTGTTTTTT.

This CDR3 is CASSLVLAGGYNEQFF. The CDR3 nucleotides read TGCGCCAGCAGCTTGGTCCTAGCGGGGGGTTACAATGAGCAGTTCTTC. The chain is built from TRBV5-1 and TRBJ2-1; 11 bases agree with TRBD2. Germline CDR1 SGHRS, CDR2 YFSETQ. The CDR3 is 16 amino acids. V lost 0 bases and J lost 4; bases outside the gene matches: 3.